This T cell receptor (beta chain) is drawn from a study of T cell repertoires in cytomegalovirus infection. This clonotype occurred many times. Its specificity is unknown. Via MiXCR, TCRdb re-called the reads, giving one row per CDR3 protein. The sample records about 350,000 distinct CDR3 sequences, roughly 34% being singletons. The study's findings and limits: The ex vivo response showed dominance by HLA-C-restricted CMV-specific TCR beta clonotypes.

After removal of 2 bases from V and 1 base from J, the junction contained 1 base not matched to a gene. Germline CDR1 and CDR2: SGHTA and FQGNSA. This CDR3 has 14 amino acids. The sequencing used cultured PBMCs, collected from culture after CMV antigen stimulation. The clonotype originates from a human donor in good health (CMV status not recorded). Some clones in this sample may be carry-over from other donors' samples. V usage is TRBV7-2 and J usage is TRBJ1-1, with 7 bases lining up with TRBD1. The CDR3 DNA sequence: TGTGCCAGCAGCTTATACAGGGGGAACACTGAAGCTTTCTTT. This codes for CASSLYRGNTEAFF.